Below are 5 T cell receptor beta chains sequenced from a single sample in a study of cytomegalovirus exposure and HLA in healthy donors. The assay was immunoSEQ multiplex PCR, and TCRdb's table has in-frame clones only and misses some. In the table there are 90,000 to 150,000 clones, over 65% of which are singletons. The specimen was PBMCs. The receptors come from a woman in her twenties or thirties in good health and CMV-seronegative.

This clone was recorded only once. The rearrangement links TRBV30 to TRBJ1-2; no clear D gene. Germline CDR1 GTSNPN, CDR2 SVGIG (reference sequence). V was shortened by 5 bases and J by 12 bases, with 10 bases between the two germline ends. The CDR3 spans 9 residues. The CDR3 bases are TGTGCCTGGGGGCCCGTCCACACCTTC. This encodes CAWGPVHTF.

This rearrangement joins TRBV19 to TRBJ1-3, with no clear D. The CDR3 totals 16 residues. The germline V gene has CDR1 LNHDA and CDR2 SQIVND (reference sequence). V lost 10 bases and J lost 2, with 21 bases in between. CDR3 sequence: CATYSPGKSPGNTIYF. In nucleotides, the CDR3 is TGTGCCACCTACTCACCGGGAAAGTCCCCTGGAAACACCATATATTTT.

The chain links TRBV20-1 to TRBJ1-1; D uncertain. The CDR3 is made up of 11 amino acids. Trimming removed 8 bases at V and 7 bases at J, with 14 bases between. CDR1 is DFQATT and CDR2 is SNEGSKA in the germline V gene (reference sequence). The CDR3 DNA is TGCAGTAGTCGGGCAGAGGGTGAAGCTTTCTTT. Residues: CSSRAEGEAFF.

The rearrangement uses TRBV5-8 and TRBJ1-1; D call uncertain. The CDR3 sequence is 13 residues long. In germline, CDR1 is SGHTS, CDR2 YDEGEE. The germline V and J ends were trimmed by 0 bases and 1 base, with 4 bases remaining between them. CDR3 bases: TGTGCCAGCAGCTTGGGCGGGAACACTGAAGCTTTCTTT. Amino acid sequence: CASSLGGNTEAFF.

The chain is built from TRBV5-1 and TRBJ2-5; D perhaps matches TRBD2 (7 bases). Germline CDR1 and CDR2: SGHRS and YFSETQ. V was trimmed by 0 bases and J by 4 bases, leaving 16 bases between them. The CDR3 length is 16 residues. The CDR3: CASSLVGLGGGETQYF. The CDR3 DNA sequence: TGCGCCAGCAGCTTGGTCGGACTAGGGGGAGGAGAGACCCAGTACTTC. Looking up the rest from reference TRBV5-1 and TRBJ2-5 gives the full variable domain: KAGVTQTPRYLIKTRGQQVTLSCSPISGHRSVSWYQQTPGQGLQFLFEYFSETQRNKGNFPGRFSGRQFSNSRSEMNVSTLELGDSALYLCASSLVGLGGGETQYFGPGTRLLVL.